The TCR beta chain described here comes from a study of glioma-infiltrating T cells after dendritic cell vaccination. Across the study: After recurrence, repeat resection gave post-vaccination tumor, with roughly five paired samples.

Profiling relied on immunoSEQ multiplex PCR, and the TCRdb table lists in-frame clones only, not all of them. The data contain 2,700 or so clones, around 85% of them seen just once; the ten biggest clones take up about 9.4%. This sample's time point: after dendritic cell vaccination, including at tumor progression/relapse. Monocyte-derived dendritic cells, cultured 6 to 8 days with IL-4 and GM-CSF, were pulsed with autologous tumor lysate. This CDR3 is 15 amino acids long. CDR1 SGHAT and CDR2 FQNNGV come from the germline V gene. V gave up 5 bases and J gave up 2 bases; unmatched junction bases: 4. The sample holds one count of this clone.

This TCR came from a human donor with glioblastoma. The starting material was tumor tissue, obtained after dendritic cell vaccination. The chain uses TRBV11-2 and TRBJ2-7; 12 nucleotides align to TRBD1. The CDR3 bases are TGTGCCAGCAGCATAGGGACAGGGGGCGCCTACGAGCAGTACTTC. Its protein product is CASSIGTGGAYEQYF.